Listed below are T cell receptor beta chains from one sample, sequenced in a study of technical replicates of blood from several donors. Here immunoSEQ multiplex PCR was the method, and the copy in TCRdb shows in-frame clones only, minus some. This sample has around 79,000 clones, with 90% to 95% found just once. The sequencing sample was made of T cells isolated from PBMCs. Receptors were obtained from a human donor in good health. Both conserved end residues are part of each CDR3. A D gene is named only where the DNA matches it firmly. Clone size is shown for a subset of rows, as once, few, many or a class of expanded clone.

clone size	V gene	D gene	J gene	CDR3 DNA	CDR3 protein
-	TRBV7-6	TRBD2	TRBJ2-7	TGTGCCAGCAGCTTGAAATCGCGGACTAGCTCCAACGAGCAGTACTTC	CASSLKSRTSSNEQYF
-	TRBV5-4	-	TRBJ1-6	TGTGCCAGCAGCCTCGACAGTTCTAATTCACCCCTCCACTTT	CASSLDSSNSPLHF
-	TRBV10-3	-	TRBJ1-2	TGTGCCATCAGTGGCGACTTTTATGGCTACACCTTC	CAISGDFYGYTF
-	TRBV7-9	-	TRBJ2-3	TGTGCCAGCAGCGCTGCAACGGTGGCGCAGTATTTT	CASSAATVAQYF
-	TRBV30	-	TRBJ1-1	TGTGCCTGGAGTGTAAATCCCCCGGGATGGACTGAAGCTTTCTTT	CAWSVNPPGWTEAFF
-	TRBV5-4	-	TRBJ2-1	TGTGCCAGCAGCTCGAGGAGGGGCAGGTGGGATGAGCAGTTCTTC	CASSSRRGRWDEQFF
-	TRBV7-9	-	TRBJ2-2	TGTGCCAGCAGCTTCGACGGGGTAGCGAACACCGGGGAGCTGTTTTTT	CASSFDGVANTGELFF
-	TRBV11-2	TRBD1	TRBJ1-2	TGTGCCAGCAGCTTAGGTTCCGTGACAGGGGGGCGTCTATTCTATGGCTACACCTTC	CASSLGSVTGGRLFYGYTF
-	TRBV27	TRBD2	TRBJ2-7	TGTGCCAGCAGTTTATCCCTCCGACTAGCGGGGCCGAAGGGGGTGCAGTACTTC	CASSLSLRLAGPKGVQYF
-	TRBV6-5	-	TRBJ1-1	TGTGCCAGCAGTTACTCGGACAGCCCTGAAGCTTTCTTT	CASSYSDSPEAFF
-	TRBV7-2	-	TRBJ2-1	TGTGCCAGCAGCCCACTCTTGTTCAATGAGCAGTTCTTC	CASSPLLFNEQFF
-	TRBV23-1	-	TRBJ1-2	TGCGCCAGCAGTCACGTCAGGCTCCTTGCGGGCTACACCTTC	CASSHVRLLAGYTF
-	TRBV19	TRBD1	TRBJ2-7	TGTGCCAGTAGCCGTGGACAGGGGGTTTCCTACGAGCAGTACTTC	CASSRGQGVSYEQYF
-	TRBV5-1	-	TRBJ1-5	TGCGCCAGCAGCTTGGCAGGGGTGTACAATCAGCCCCAGCATTTT	CASSLAGVYNQPQHF
-	TRBV9	TRBD1	TRBJ2-5	TGTGCCAGCAGCGTAGTGTCCGGACAGGGCGAGACCCAGTACTTC	CASSVVSGQGETQYF
few	TRBV10-2	-	TRBJ2-7	TGCGCCAGCAGTGATGTGTATTCCTACGAGCAGTACTTC	CASSDVYSYEQYF
-	TRBV27	-	TRBJ1-1	TGTGCCAGCAGTTTAAGGGCGGGGGACACTGAAGCTTTCTTT	CASSLRAGDTEAFF
-	TRBV27	TRBD1	TRBJ2-5	TGTGCCAGCAGTTTCCTCGGGACAGACGAAGAGACCCAGTACTTC	CASSFLGTDEETQYF
-	TRBV6-5	-	TRBJ2-7	TGTGCCAGCAGTTACTCGCTCTATCTCTACGAGCAGTACTTC	CASSYSLYLYEQYF
-	TRBV6-5	TRBD2	TRBJ2-7	TGTGCCAGCAGTTACTCGGCTAGCGGGGCCTACGAGCAGTACTTC	CASSYSASGAYEQYF
once	TRBV10-1	TRBD2	TRBJ2-1	TGCGCCAGCAGTGAGGGCGTCTCTATCGGGAGGGCCCGTACCTATGAGCAGTTCTTC	CASSEGVSIGRARTYEQFF
-	TRBV19	TRBD2	TRBJ2-1	TGTGCCAGCGGGACTAGCGGGAGGGCGGTCTCGTTCTTC	CASGTSGRAVSFF
-	TRBV5-1	TRBD2	TRBJ2-1	TGCGCCAGCCGGACTAGCGGCGAGTACAATGAGCAGTTCTTC	CASRTSGEYNEQFF
-	TRBV18	-	TRBJ2-6	TGTGCCAGCTCACCTATTTTGGGCGCCAGCTCTGGGGCCAACGTCCTGACTTTC	CASSPILGASSGANVLTF
-	TRBV18	-	TRBJ1-1	TGTGCCAGCTTAGACACCCACCTCATGAACACTGAAGCTTTCTTT	CASLDTHLMNTEAFF
-	TRBV6-4	TRBD1	TRBJ2-1	TGTGCCAGCTCCCCGGGACAGTCCTACAATGAGCAGTTCTTC	CASSPGQSYNEQFF
-	TRBV5-1	TRBD2	TRBJ2-7	TGCGCCAGCAGCGAGGAAACCGGGGGGGATTACGAGCAGTACTTC	CASSEETGGDYEQYF
once	TRBV7-9	-	TRBJ2-6	TGTGCCAGCAGAGACAACTCTGGGGCCAACGTCCTGACTTTC	CASRDNSGANVLTF
-	TRBV9	-	TRBJ1-5	TGTGCCAGCAGCGTCGGGGACTATAGCAATCAGCCCCAGCATTTT	CASSVGDYSNQPQHF
-	TRBV7-6	-	TRBJ2-1	TGTGCCAGCAGCTTCTTACCGGGAGAAAATGAGCAGTTCTTC	CASSFLPGENEQFF
-	TRBV18	-	TRBJ2-7	TGTGCCAGCTCACCTACTGGGGCGGGACAGAAATACGAGCAGTACTTC	CASSPTGAGQKYEQYF
-	TRBV15	-	TRBJ1-2	TGTGCCACCAGCTATTACCCGTCCCACTTGGGAGGCTATGGCTACACCTTC	CATSYYPSHLGGYGYTF
-	TRBV6-5	-	TRBJ2-5	TGTGCCAGCAGGTCCGGGACTGTAATTCAAGAGACCCAGTACTTC	CASRSGTVIQETQYF
-	TRBV6-5	-	TRBJ1-6	TGTGCCAGCAGTTTCGCGGGGGAAGATTCACCCCTCCACTTT	CASSFAGEDSPLHF
-	TRBV6-1	-	TRBJ2-7	TGTGCCAGCAGTGAACTCTTGGAGCAGTACTTC	CASSELLEQYF
-	TRBV10-3	TRBD1	TRBJ2-3	TGTGCCATCTTAGAAACAGGGGGGAGCACAGATACGCAGTATTTT	CAILETGGSTDTQYF
-	TRBV7-9	-	TRBJ1-1	TGTGCCAGCAGCTTAGAAGGGGACACTGAAGCTTTCTTT	CASSLEGDTEAFF
-	TRBV2	-	TRBJ1-1	TGTGCCTCAGAATCCAGGGTGAACACTGAAGCTTTCTTT	CASESRVNTEAFF
-	TRBV18	TRBD1	TRBJ1-6	TGTGCCAGCACGATTGCTACAGGGGGCGGCAATAATTCACCCCTCCACTTT	CASTIATGGGNNSPLHF
-	TRBV23-1	TRBD2	TRBJ2-1	TGCGCCAGCAAGGCTAGCGGAATCTACAATGAGCAGTTCTTC	CASKASGIYNEQFF
-	TRBV9	TRBD2	TRBJ2-1	TGTGCCAGCAGCGTAGATAGCGGGAGCTCCTACAATGAGCAGTTCTTC	CASSVDSGSSYNEQFF
-	TRBV4-1	-	TRBJ2-4	TGCGCCAGCAGCCAAGGGGTTTTCGGGACTGGGGCCGACATTCAGTACTTC	CASSQGVFGTGADIQYF
-	TRBV7-9	-	TRBJ2-3	TGTGCCAGCAGCTTAACGGAGGGATCGGTTCCAGATACGCAGTATTTT	CASSLTEGSVPDTQYF
-	TRBV27	-	TRBJ1-5	TGTGCCAGCAGTTTATCGATGATTCGGCAGGGTGGGCAGCCCCAGCATTTT	CASSLSMIRQGGQPQHF
-	TRBV15	-	TRBJ2-7	TGTGCCACCAGCAGAGAGAAAGCGGTGACCTACGAGCAGTACTTC	CATSREKAVTYEQYF
-	TRBV5-1	TRBD1	TRBJ1-2	TGCGCCAGCAGACCGGGACAGGGTGGCTATGGCTACACCTTC	CASRPGQGGYGYTF
-	TRBV11-2	-	TRBJ1-2	TGTGCCAGCAACCTCGGGGGAGAGGACTATGGCTACACCTTC	CASNLGGEDYGYTF
-	TRBV29-1	-	TRBJ2-3	TGCAGCGTTCGGTTTGAGGGGGCAGATACGCAGTATTTT	CSVRFEGADTQYF
-	TRBV11-2	TRBD2	TRBJ2-1	TGTGCCAGCAGTTTTAGCGGGAGTGAGATCTACAATGAGCAGTTCTTC	CASSFSGSEIYNEQFF
-	TRBV28	TRBD1	TRBJ1-5	TGTGCCAGCAGTTTACGACAGGGTTATAGCAATCAGCCCCAGCATTTT	CASSLRQGYSNQPQHF
-	TRBV30	TRBD2	TRBJ2-3	TGTGCCTGGAGTGCGGGACTAGTCACAGATACGCAGTATTTT	CAWSAGLVTDTQYF